This T cell receptor (beta chain) was identified during a study of vaccination effects on CD4 cells after COVID-19. V lost 6 bases and J 7 bases, leaving 18 bases between the germline ends. CDR3 length equals 14 residues. Germline V lookup: CDR1 MDHEN, CDR2 SYDVKM. Concerning this clone itself: Antigen: not known.

Using immunoSEQ multiplex PCR, the repertoire was profiled, and TCRdb retains in-frame clones only, with some absent. The sample lists approximately 70,000 clones, roughly 73% occurring once. Antigen-specific CD4+ T cell clonotypes were called by their expansion after viral peptide-pool culture in ViraFEST. At the end of roughly 9 days of culture, CD4+ T cells were isolated. This individual contracted SARS-CoV-2 between March and December 2020, as verified by PCR. Findings of the study overall: Clones of infection and vaccine origin contracted markedly late after vaccination.

The clonotype originates from a human donor who had a prior SARS-CoV-2 infection. V is TRBV28 and J is TRBJ1-2; no clear D. The material was CD4+ T cells from PBMCs cultured with HIV peptides, obtained before COVID-19 vaccination. Subset given: HIV-1 Nef peptide pool negative control/reference culture. CDR3 amino acids: CASSLWSRLGGYTF. CDR3 bases: TGTGCCAGCAGCCTATGGAGTAGATTGGGTGGCTACACCTTC.